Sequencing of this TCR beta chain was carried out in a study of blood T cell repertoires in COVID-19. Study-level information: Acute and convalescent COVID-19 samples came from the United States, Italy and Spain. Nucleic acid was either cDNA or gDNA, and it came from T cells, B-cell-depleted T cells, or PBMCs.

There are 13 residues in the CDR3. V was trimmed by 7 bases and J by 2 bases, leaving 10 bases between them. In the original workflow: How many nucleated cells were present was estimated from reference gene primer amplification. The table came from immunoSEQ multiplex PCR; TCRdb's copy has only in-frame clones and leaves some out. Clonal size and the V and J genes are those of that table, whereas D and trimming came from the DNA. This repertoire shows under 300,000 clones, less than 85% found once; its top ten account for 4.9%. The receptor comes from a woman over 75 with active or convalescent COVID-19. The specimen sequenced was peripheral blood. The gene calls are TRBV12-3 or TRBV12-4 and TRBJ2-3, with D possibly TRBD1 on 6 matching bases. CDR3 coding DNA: TGTGCCAGCAATCAGGGGACCACAGATACGCAGTATTTT. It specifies CASNQGTTDTQYF.